This T cell receptor beta chain was identified in a study of high-grade serous ovarian cancer treatment subgroups (dated by TCRdb to the early 2020s). In terms of the full investigation: On average, each sample produced around 15,000 sequencing reads and approximately 8,100 unique TCR beta rearrangements. The study examined TCR beta repertoires in high-grade serous ovarian cancer patients who were grouped under a laparoscopic triage algorithm by complete gross resection or by neoadjuvant chemotherapy response. Of the approximately 30 patients in the cohort, about 10 had no residual disease after primary surgery (R0), about 10 were excellent NACT responders, and about 10 were poor NACT responders. In total there were 85 to 95 samples, since every patient provided one primary tumor sample and two metastatic tumor samples.

The tumor samples were collected prior to definitive surgery or chemotherapy. The MD Anderson Biospecimen Extraction Resource handled genomic DNA extraction, while the MD Anderson Cancer Genomics Laboratory carried out the TCR sequencing. Broad study findings and their caveats: Spatial information was not captured by bulk tumor TCR sequencing, so insight into HGSC tumor complexity and diversity was limited. TCR repertoire analyses were focused on CDR3, and CDR1 and CDR2 were not analyzed. Repertoire similarity between tumors from the same patient ranged from about 0.1 to 0.8, while tumors from different patients showed almost no similarity. TCR clonal relatedness correlated positively with neoantigen level and, by trend, with copy number variation and mutation load from whole-genome sequencing.

High-throughput TCR profiling via ImmunoSEQ was performed on the approximately 90 tumor samples. The study's processing was this. The repertoire diversity metrics included richness (unique productive sequences), clonality, evenness and relatedness, and the Bhattacharyya coefficient was used to measure similarity between samples. A sensitivity analysis that removed TCRs with fewer than two reads produced consistent conclusions. The table comes from immuneACCESS by way of TCRdb, which keeps in-frame sequences with V and J called. Part of the clones is missing from these tables; in studies checked, under half for an unresolved V gene and the rest for unknown reasons. That table furnishes V, J and clone size, whereas the DNA furnished D and trimming. The sample table contains about 5,000 clones; only one count was recorded for roughly 69% of them. The ten largest clones take up about 15% of the sample.

V is pruned by 4 bases and J by 6 bases, leaving 7 bases of the junction without a gene match. Reading from cysteine to phenylalanine, the CDR3 counts 15 amino acids. The CDR3 DNA has 45 bases and is translated from base 1. Per the germline V gene, SGHRS is the CDR1 and YFSETQ is the CDR2. Based on its abundance in the sample, this clone is medium-sized (0.01 to 0.1%). No cognate antigen has been identified for it. No much larger clonotype is one base removed from it; base qualities were not supplied. The chain couples TRBV5-1 to TRBJ1-6; TRBD1 agrees with 7 junctional bases. The sequence was obtained from a human donor with high-grade serous ovarian cancer. The specimen was tumor tissue. The CDR3 in this case is CASSAGDSGNSPLHF. The nucleotides are TGCGCCAGCAGCGCGGGGGACAGTGGTAATTCACCCCTCCACTTT.